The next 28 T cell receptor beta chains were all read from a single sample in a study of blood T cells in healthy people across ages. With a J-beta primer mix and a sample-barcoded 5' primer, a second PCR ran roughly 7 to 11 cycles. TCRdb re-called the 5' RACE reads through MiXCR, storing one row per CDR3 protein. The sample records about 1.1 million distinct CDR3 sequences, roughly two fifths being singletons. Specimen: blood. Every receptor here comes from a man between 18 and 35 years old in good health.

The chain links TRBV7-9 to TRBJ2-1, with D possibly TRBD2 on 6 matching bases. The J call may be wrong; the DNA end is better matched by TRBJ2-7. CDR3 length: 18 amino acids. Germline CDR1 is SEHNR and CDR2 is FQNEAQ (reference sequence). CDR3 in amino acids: CASSFTWTQTSSYNEQYF. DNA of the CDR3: TGTGCCAGCAGCTTCACTTGGACGCAAACTAGCTCCTACAATGAGCAGTACTTC.

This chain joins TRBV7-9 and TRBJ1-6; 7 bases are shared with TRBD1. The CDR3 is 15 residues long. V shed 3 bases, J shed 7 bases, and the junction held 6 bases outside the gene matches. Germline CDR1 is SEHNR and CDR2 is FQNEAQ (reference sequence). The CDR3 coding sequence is TGTGCCAGCAGCTTGTGGGTGACAGGGAATTCACCCCTCCACTTT. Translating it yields CASSLWVTGNSPLHF.

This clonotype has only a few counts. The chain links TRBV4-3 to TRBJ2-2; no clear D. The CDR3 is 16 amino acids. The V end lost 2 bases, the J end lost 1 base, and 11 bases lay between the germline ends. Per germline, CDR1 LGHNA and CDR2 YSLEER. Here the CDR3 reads CASSQRWTLNTGELFF. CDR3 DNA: TGCGCCAGCAGCCAACGTTGGACCCTGAACACCGGGGAGCTGTTTTTT.

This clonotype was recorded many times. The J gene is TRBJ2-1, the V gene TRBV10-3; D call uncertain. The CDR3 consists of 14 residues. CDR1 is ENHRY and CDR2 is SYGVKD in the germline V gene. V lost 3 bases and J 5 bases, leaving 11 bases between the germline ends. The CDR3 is CAISESFDDNEQFF. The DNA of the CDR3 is TGTGCCATCAGTGAAAGTTTCGACGACAATGAGCAGTTCTTC.

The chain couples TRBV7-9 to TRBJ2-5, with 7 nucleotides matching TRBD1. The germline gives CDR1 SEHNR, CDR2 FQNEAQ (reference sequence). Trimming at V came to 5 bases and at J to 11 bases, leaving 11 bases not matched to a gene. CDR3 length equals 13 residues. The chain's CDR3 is CASSPGQDNEQYF. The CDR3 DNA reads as TGTGCCAGCAGCCCTGGACAGGACAATGAGCAGTACTTC.

As DNA, the CDR3 is TGTGCCAGCACAACGGTCGGGTCAGGTGAGCAGTTCTTC. Translated: CASTTVGSGEQFF. The genes are TRBV12-3 or TRBV12-4 and TRBJ2-1; D is unclear. V lost 7 bases and J lost 9, with 16 bases in between. The CDR3 covers 13 residues.

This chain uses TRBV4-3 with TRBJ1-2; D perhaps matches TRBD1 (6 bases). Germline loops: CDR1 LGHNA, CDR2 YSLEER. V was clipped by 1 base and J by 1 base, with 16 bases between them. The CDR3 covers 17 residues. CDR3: CASSQVKGGLLNYGYTF. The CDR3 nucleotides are TGCGCCAGCAGCCAAGTGAAGGGGGGCCTCCTTAACTATGGCTACACCTTC.

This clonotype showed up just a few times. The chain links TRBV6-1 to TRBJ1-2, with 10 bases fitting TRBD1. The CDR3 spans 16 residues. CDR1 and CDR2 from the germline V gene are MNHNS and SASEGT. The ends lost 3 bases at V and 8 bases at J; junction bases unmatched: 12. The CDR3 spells CASSEYPGQGYLGYTF. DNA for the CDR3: TGTGCCAGCAGTGAGTACCCGGGACAGGGGTACCTAGGCTACACCTTC.

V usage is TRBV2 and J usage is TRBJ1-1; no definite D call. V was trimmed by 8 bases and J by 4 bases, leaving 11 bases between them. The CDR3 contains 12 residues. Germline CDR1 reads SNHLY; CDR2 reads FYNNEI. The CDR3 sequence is CASVNQATEAFF. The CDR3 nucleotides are TGTGCCAGCGTTAATCAAGCCACTGAAGCTTTCTTT.

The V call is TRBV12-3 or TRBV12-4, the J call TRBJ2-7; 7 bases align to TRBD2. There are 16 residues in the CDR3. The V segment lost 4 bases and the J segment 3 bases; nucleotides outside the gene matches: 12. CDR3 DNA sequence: TGTGCCAGCAGTTCCCTCGTTGGACTAGATCTCTACGAGCAGTACTTC. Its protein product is CASSSLVGLDLYEQYF.

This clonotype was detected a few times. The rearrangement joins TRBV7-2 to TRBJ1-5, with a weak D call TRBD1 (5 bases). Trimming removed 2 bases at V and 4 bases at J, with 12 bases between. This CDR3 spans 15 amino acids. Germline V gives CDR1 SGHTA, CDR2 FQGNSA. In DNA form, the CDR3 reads TGTGCCAGCAGCTTAACGGCGGGGGAGAATCAGCCCCAGCATTTT. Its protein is CASSLTAGENQPQHF.

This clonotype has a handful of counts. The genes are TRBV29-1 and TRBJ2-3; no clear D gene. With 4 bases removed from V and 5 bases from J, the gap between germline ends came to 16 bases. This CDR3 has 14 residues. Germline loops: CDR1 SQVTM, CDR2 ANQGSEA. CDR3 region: CSVVWAEKVDTQYF. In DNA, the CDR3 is TGCAGCGTTGTGTGGGCAGAGAAGGTAGATACGCAGTATTTT.

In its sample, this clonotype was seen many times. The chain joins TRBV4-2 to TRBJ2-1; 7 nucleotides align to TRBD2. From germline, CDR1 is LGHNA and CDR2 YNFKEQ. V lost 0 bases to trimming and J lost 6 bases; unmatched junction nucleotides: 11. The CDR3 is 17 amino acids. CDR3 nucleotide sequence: TGTGCCAGCAGCCAAGAAGGTCGGCTAGCGGTGAGCAATGAGCAGTTCTTC. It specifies CASSQEGRLAVSNEQFF.

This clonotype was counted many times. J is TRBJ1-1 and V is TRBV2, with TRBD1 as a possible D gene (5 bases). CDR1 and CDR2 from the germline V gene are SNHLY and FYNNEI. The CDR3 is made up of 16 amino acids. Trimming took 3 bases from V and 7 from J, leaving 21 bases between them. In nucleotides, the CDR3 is TGTGCCAGCAGTGATGCGGGGAAGGGGCTCCTGTATGAAGCTTTCTTT. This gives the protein CASSDAGKGLLYEAFF.

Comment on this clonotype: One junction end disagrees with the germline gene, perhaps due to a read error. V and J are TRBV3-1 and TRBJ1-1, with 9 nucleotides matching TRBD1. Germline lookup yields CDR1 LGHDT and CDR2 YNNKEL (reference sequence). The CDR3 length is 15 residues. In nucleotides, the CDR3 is TGTGCCAGCAGCTCCTGGGACAGGGCGAACGCTGAAGCTTTCTTT. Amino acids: CASSSWDRANAEAFF.

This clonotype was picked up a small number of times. Written as DNA, the CDR3 is TGCAGTGCTAGAGAGCTATCTGGGGCCAACGTCCTGACTTTC. This encodes CSARELSGANVLTF. The rearrangement links TRBV20-1 to TRBJ2-6; D remains ambiguous. CDR1 is DFQATT and CDR2 is SNEGSKA in the germline V gene (reference sequence). This CDR3 region has 14 residues. Trimming took 0 bases from V and 1 from J, leaving 4 bases between them.

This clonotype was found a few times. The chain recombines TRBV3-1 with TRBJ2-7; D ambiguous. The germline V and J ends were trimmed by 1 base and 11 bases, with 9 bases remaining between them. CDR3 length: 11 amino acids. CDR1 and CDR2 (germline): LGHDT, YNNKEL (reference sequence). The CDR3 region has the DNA TGTGCCAGCAGCCAAGCCTCGCGAAAGTACTTC. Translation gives CASSQASRKYF.

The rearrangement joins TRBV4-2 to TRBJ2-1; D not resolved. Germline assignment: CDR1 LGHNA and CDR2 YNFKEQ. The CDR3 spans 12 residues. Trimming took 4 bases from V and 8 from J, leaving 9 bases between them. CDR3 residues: CASSPGVHEQFF. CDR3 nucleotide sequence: TGTGCCAGCAGCCCTGGGGTCCATGAGCAGTTCTTC.

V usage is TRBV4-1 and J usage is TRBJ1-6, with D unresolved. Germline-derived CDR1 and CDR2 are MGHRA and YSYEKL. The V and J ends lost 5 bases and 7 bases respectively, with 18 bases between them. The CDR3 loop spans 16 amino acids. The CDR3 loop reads CASSNSPQEGNSPLHF. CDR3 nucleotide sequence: TGCGCCAGCAGCAACTCCCCTCAAGAGGGAAATTCACCCCTCCACTTT.

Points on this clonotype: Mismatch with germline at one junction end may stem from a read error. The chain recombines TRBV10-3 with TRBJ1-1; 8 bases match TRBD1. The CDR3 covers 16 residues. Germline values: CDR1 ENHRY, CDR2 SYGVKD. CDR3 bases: TGTGCCACACTCAGGGAGATGACAGGGGTTGACACTGAAGTTTTCTTT. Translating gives CATLREMTGVDTEVFF.

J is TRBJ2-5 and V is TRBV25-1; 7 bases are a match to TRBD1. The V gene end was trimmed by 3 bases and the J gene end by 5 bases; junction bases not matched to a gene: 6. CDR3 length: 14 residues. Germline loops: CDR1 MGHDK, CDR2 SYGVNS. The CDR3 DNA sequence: TGTGCCAGCAGTGAGGACAGGTACCCGGAGACCCAGTACTTC. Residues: CASSEDRYPETQYF.

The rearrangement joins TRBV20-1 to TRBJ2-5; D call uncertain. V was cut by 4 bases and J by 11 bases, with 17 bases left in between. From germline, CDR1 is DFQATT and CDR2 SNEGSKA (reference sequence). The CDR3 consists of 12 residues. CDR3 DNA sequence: TGCAGTGCTACGGACCGAAGCAGTGAGCAGTACTTC. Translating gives CSATDRSSEQYF.

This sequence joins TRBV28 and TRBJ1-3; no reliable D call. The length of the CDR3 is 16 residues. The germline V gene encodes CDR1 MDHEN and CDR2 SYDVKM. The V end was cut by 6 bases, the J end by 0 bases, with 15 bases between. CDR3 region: CASSPPTTHSGNTIYF. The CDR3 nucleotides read TGTGCCAGCAGCCCGCCGACGACCCACTCTGGAAACACCATATATTTT. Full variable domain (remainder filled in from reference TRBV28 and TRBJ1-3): DVKVTQSSRYLVKRTGEKVFLECVQDMDHENMFWYRQDPGLGLRLIYFSYDVKMKEKGDIPEGYSVSREKKERFSLILESASTNQTSMYLCASSPPTTHSGNTIYFGEGSWLTVV.

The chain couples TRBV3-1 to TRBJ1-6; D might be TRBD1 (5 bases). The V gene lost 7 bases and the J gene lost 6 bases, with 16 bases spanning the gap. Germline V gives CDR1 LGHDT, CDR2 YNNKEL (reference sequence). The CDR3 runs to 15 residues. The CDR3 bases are TGTGCCAGCAACCCAGGAGGGACTCCTAATTCACCCCTCCACTTT. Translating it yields CASNPGGTPNSPLHF.

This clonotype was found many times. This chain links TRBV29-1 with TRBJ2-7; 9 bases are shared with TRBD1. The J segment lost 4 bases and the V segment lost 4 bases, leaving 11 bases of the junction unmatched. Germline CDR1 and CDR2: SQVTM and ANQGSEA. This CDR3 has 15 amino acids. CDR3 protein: CSVGSTGGAWYEQYF. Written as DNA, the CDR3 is TGCAGCGTTGGATCAACAGGGGGCGCTTGGTACGAGCAGTACTTC.

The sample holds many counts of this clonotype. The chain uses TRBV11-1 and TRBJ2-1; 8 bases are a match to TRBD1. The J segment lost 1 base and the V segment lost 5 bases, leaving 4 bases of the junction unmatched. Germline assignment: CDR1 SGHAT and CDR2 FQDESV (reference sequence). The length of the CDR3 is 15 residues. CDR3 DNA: TGTGCCAGCAGCCCCCGGGACAGGTCCTACAATGAGCAGTTCTTC. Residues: CASSPRDRSYNEQFF.

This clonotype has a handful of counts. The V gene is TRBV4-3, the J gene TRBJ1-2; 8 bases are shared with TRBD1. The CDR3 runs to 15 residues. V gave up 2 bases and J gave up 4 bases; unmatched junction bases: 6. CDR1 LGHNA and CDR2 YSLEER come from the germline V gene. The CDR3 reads CASSQYTGTGYGYTF. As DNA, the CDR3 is TGCGCCAGCAGCCAATACACCGGGACAGGCTATGGCTACACCTTC.

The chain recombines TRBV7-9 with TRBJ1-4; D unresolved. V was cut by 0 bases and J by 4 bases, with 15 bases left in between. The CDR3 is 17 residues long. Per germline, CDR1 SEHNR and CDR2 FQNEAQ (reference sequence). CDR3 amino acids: CASSLASALAFNEKLFF. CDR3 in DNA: TGTGCCAGCAGCTTAGCGAGTGCACTGGCCTTTAATGAAAAACTGTTTTTT.